Many counts were recorded for the clone carrying this T cell receptor (beta chain). This entry is derived from a study of T cell repertoires in cytomegalovirus infection. TCRdb passed the reads through MiXCR, listing each CDR3 protein once. The table lists about 450,000 distinct CDR3 sequences, approximately 32% of them singletons, with around 13% in the top ten. The sequenced sample consisted of PBMCs. This sequence originates from a human donor in good health (CMV status not recorded). Some clones in this sample may be carry-over from other donors' samples.

CDR3 nucleotides: TGTGCCAGCAGCTTAGGGACTAGCGGAATCACAGATACGCAGTATTTT. Protein sequence: CASSLGTSGITDTQYF. This chain joins TRBV7-2 and TRBJ2-3; 10 bases agree with TRBD2. The V segment lost 1 base and the J segment 2 bases; nucleotides outside the gene matches: 3. The CDR3 is 16 residues long. Germline-derived CDR1 and CDR2 are SGHTA and FQGNSA.